This TCR beta chain is from a study of blood T cell repertoires in COVID-19. Study-level information: T cells, B-cell-depleted T cells, or PBMCs provided the cDNA or gDNA that served as material.

With V trimmed by 3 bases and J by 0 bases, 8 bases remained unmatched. Germline V gives CDR1 LGHDT, CDR2 YNNKEL (reference sequence). This CDR3 has 17 residues. As originally analysed: It was from reference gene primer amplification that nucleated cell counts were estimated. The table came from immunoSEQ multiplex PCR; TCRdb's copy has only in-frame clones and leaves some out. From that table come the V and J calls and clone size; the DNA was used to work out D and trimming. The sample gives 180,000 or so clones, approximately 91% of which show up once; around 1.5% is in the top ten. The gene calls are TRBV3-1 (or the pseudogene TRBV3-2) and TRBJ2-1; 7 bases match TRBD2. Sequenced material: peripheral blood. This TCR came from a man between 18 and 29 years old with active or convalescent COVID-19. This CDR3 is CASSQPLGGSSYNEQFF. CDR3 bases: TGTGCCAGCAGCCAGCCCCTGGGGGGGAGCTCCTACAATGAGCAGTTCTTC.